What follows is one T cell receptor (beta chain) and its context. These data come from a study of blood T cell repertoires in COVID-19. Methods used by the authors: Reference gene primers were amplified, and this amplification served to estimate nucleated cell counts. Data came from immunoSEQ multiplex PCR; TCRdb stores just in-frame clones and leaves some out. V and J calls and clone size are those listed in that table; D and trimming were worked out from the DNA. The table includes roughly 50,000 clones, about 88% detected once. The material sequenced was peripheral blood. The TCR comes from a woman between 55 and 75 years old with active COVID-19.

In DNA, the CDR3 is TGTGCCAGCAGCCAAGACTTGCAGTTTCAAGAGACCCAGTACTTC. It yields the protein CASSQDLQFQETQYF. The gene calls are TRBV4-2 and TRBJ2-5; D gene ambiguous. V lost 0 bases, J lost 2 bases, and 10 bases lay in between. The CDR3 totals 15 residues. The V gene's germline CDR1 is LGHNA and CDR2 YNFKEQ.